This section outlines one TCR beta chain sequence together with its context. The CDR3 length is 12 residues. Trimming left V 6 bases short and J 5 bases short, with 7 bases between. CDR1 is MNHEY and CDR2 is SVGAGI in the germline V gene. This record comes from a study of CD8+CD57+ T cells in acquired aplastic anemia. Study as a whole: Average DNA yield from sorted CD4+ and CD8+ cells was about 2.9 ug.

Genomic DNA, serving as template, underwent TCR beta VDJ and CDR3 profiling. MiXCR, applied by TCRdb to the reads, yields one record per CDR3 protein. Here the sample spans roughly 260,000 distinct CDR3 sequences, 47% being singletons. Individuals selected for sequencing had exhibited CD8+CD57+ cell expansion on flow cytometry. Patients had not yet gotten any therapy when their blood was taken for sampling. The material sequenced was sorted CD4+, CD8+, or CD8+CD57+ T cells (not recorded which) from PBMCs. This chain links TRBV6-5 with TRBJ1-4, with D possibly matching TRBD1 (5 bases). This TCR derives from a human donor with aplastic anemia. CDR3: CASRAGNEKLFF. In DNA form, the CDR3 reads TGTGCCAGCAGGGCAGGGAATGAAAAACTGTTTTTT.